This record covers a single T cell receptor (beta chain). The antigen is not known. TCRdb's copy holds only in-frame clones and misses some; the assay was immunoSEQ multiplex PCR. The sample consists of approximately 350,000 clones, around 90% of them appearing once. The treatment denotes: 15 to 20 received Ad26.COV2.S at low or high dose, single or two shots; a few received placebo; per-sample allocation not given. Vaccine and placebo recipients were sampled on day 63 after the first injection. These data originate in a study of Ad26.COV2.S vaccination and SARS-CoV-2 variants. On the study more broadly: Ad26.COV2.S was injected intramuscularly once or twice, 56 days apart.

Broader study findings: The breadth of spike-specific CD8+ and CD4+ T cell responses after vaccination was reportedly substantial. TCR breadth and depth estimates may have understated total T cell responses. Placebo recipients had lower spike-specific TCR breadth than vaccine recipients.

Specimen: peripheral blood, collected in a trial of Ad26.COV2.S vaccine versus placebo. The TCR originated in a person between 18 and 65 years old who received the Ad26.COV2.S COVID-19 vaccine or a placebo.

CDR3 sequence (DNA): TGTGCCAGCAGCCCTTGGGACAGAAGCTCCTACAATGAGCAGTTCTTC. It codes for CASSPWDRSSYNEQFF. V gene TRBV9 combines with J gene TRBJ2-1, with TRBD1 matching over 7 bases. Germline trimming cut 4 bases from V and 0 bases from J; bases unmatched to any gene: 7. Germline V lookup: CDR1 SGDLS, CDR2 YYNGEE. The CDR3 is made up of 16 amino acids.